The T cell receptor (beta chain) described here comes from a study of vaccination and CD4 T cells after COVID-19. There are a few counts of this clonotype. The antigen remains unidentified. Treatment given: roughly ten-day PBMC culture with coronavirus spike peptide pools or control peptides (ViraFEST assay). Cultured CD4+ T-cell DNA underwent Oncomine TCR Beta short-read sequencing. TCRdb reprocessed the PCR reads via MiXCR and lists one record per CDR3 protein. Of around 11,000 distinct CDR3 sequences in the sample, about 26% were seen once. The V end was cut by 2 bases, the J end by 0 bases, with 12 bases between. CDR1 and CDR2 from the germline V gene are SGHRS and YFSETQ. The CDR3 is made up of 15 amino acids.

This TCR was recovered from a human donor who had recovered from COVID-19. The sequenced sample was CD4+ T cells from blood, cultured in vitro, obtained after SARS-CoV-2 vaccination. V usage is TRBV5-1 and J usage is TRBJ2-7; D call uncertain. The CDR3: CASSFGSGSSYEQYF. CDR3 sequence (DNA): TGCGCCAGCAGCTTTGGTTCAGGAAGCTCCTACGAGCAGTACTTC.